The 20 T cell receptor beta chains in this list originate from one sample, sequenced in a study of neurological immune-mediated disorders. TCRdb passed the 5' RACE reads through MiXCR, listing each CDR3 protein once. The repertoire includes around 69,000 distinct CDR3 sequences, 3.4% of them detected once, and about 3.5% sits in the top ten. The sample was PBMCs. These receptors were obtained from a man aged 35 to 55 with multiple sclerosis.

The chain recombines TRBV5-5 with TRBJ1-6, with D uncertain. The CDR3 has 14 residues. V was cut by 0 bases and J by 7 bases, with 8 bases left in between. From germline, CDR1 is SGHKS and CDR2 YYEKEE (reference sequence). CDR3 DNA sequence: TGTGCCAGCAGCTTGGTGCCACAAAATTCACCCCTCCACTTT. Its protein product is CASSLVPQNSPLHF. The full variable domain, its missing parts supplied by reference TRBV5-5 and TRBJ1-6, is DAGVTQSPTHLIKTRGQQVTLRCSPISGHKSVSWYQQVLGQGPQFIFQYYEKEERGRGNFPDRFSARQFPNYSSELNVNALLLGDSALYLCASSLVPQNSPLHFGNGTRLTVT.

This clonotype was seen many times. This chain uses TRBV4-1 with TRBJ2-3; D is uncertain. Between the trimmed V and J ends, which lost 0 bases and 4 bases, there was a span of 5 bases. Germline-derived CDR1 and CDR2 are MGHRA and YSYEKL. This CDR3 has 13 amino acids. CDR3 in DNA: TGCGCCAGCAGCCAAGAAGGAGCAGATACGCAGTATTTT. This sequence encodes CASSQEGADTQYF.

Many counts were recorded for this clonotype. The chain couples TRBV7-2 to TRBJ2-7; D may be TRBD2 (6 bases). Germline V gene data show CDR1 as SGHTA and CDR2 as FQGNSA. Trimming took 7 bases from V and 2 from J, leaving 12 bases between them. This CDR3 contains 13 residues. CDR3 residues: CASTPRTTYEQYF. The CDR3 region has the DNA TGTGCCAGCACCCCTCGGACTACCTACGAGCAGTACTTC.

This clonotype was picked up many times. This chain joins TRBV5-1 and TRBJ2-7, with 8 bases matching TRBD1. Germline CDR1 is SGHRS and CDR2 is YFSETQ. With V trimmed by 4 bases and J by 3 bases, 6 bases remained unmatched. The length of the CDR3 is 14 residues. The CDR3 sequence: CASSLGTGVYEQYF. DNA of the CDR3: TGCGCCAGCAGCCTAGGGACAGGCGTCTACGAGCAGTACTTC.

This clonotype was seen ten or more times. CDR3 protein: CASSFSAEQFF. CDR3 sequence (DNA): TGTGCCAGCAGTTTTAGCGCCGAGCAGTTCTTC. This chain uses TRBV12-3 or TRBV12-4 with TRBJ2-1; the D gene is possibly TRBD2 (5 bases). Trimming left V 3 bases short and J 10 bases short, with 7 bases between. CDR3 length: 11 residues.

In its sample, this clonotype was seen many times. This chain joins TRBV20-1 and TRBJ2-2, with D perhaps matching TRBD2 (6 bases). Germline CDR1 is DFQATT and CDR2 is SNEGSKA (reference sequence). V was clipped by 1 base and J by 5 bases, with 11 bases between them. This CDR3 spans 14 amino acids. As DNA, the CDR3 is TGCAGTGCTAGAGGGGGACTGGGAACCGGGGAGCTGTTTTTT. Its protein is CSARGGLGTGELFF.

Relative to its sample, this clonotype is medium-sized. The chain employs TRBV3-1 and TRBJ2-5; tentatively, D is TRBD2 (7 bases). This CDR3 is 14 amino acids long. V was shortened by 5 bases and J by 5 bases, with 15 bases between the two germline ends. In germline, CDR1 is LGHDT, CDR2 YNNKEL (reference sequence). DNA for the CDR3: TGTGCCAGCAGCTTACACAGGGAGGGGGAGACCCAGTACTTC. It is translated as CASSLHREGETQYF.

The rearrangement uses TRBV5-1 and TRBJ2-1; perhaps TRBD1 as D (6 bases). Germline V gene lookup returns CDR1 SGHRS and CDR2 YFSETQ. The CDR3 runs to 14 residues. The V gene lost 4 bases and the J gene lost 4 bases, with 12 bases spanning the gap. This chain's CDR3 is CASSNPDSYNEQFF. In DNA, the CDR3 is TGCGCCAGCAGCAACCCGGACAGTTACAATGAGCAGTTCTTC.

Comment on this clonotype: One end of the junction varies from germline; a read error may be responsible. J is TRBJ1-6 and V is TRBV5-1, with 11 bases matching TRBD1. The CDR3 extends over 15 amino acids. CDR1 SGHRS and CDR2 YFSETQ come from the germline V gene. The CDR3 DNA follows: TGCGCCAGCAGCTTCCTGGGACAGGGGGATTCAACCCTCAACTTT. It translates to CASSFLGQGDSTLNF.

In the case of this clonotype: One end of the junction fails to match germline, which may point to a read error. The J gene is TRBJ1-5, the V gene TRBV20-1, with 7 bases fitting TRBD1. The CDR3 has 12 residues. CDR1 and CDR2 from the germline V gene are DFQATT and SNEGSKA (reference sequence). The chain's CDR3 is CSAQGGPETQNF. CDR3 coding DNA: TGCAGTGCCCAGGGGGGCCCGGAGACCCAGAATTTT.

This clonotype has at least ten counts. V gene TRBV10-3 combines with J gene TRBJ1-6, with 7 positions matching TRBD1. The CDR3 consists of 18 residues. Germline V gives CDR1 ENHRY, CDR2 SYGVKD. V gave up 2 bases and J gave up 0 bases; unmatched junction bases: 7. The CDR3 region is CAISERLQGSSYNSPLHF. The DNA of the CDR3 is TGTGCCATCAGTGAGCGTTTACAGGGGAGCTCCTATAATTCACCCCTCCACTTT.

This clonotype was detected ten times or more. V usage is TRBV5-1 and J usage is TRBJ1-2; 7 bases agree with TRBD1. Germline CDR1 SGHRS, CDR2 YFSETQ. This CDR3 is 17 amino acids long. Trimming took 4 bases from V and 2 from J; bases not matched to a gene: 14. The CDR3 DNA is TGCGCCAGCAGCAATGGCGAGGGACAGCCCAAAAACTATGGCTACACCTTC. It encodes CASSNGEGQPKNYGYTF.

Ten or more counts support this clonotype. The CDR3 spells CASRTRVNTEAFF. CDR3 in DNA: TGTGCCAGCAGAACCAGGGTGAACACTGAAGCTTTCTTT. The chain joins TRBV3-1 to TRBJ1-1; D is possibly TRBD1 (5 bases). The V gene's germline CDR1 is LGHDT and CDR2 YNNKEL (reference sequence). The V end was cut by 6 bases, the J end by 0 bases, with 8 bases between. The CDR3 contains 13 residues.

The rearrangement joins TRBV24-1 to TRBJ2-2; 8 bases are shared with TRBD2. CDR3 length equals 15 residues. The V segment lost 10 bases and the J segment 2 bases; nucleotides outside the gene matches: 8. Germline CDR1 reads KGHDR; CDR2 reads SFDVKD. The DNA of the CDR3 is TGTGCCACTGCGGGAGGTCCTGAAAACACCGGGGAGCTGTTTTTT. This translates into CATAGGPENTGELFF.

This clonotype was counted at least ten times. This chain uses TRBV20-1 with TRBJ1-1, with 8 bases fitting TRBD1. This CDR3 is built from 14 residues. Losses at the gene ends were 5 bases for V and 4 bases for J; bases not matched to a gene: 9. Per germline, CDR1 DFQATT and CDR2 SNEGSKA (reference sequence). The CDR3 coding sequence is TGCAGTGCTCCCCTTGACAGGGGTGGCACTGAAGCTTTCTTT. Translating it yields CSAPLDRGGTEAFF.

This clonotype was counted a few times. The CDR3 sequence: CASSPGVANYGYTF. The CDR3 bases are TGTGCCAGCAGCCCAGGGGTGGCCAACTATGGCTACACCTTC. The chain is built from TRBV5-5 and TRBJ1-2, with a possible D match to TRBD1 (6 bases). This CDR3 comprises 14 residues. V was pared by 4 bases and J by 2 bases, with 12 bases between. Per the germline V gene, CDR1 is SGHKS and CDR2 is YYEKEE (reference sequence). Complete variable domain (other parts from reference TRBV5-5 and TRBJ1-2): DAGVTQSPTHLIKTRGQQVTLRCSPISGHKSVSWYQQVLGQGPQFIFQYYEKEERGRGNFPDRFSARQFPNYSSELNVNALLLGDSALYLCASSPGVANYGYTFGSGTRLTVV.

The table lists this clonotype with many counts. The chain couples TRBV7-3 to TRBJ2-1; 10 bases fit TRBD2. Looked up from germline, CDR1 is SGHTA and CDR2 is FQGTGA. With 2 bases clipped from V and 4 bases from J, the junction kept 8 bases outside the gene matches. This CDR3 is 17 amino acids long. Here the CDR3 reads CASSLVSRTSGYNEQFF. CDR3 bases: TGTGCCAGCAGCTTAGTCTCGCGGACTAGCGGTTACAATGAGCAGTTCTTC.

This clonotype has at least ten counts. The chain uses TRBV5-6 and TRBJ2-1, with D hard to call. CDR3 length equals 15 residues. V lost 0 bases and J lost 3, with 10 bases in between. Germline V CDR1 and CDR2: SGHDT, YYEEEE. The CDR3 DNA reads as TGTGCCAGCAGCTTGGTGGGTTACAGCTACAATGAGCAGTTCTTC. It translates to CASSLVGYSYNEQFF.

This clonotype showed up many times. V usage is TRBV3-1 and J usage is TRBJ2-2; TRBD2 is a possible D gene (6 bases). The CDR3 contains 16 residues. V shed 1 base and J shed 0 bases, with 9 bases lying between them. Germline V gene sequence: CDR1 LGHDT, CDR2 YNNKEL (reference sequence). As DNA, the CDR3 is TGTGCCAGCAGCCAAGTGGCGGGGACGAACACCGGGGAGCTGTTTTTT. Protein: CASSQVAGTNTGELFF.

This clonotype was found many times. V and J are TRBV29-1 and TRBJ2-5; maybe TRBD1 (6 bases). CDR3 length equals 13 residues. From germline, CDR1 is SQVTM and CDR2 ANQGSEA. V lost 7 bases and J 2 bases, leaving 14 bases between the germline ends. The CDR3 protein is CSARTAFQETQYF. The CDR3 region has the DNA TGCAGCGCCAGGACAGCGTTTCAAGAGACCCAGTACTTC.